This T cell receptor (beta chain) was sequenced during a study of T cells in Graves' hyperthyroidism and ophthalmopathy. On the basis of clinical symptoms, serum thyroxine and TRAb, thyroid ultrasound and orbital computed tomography, diagnoses were made. As for this clonotype: Antigen: not known.

The CDR3 totals 13 residues. Deletions cut 1 base from V and 3 bases from J, with 7 bases between. Germline CDR1 is LNHDA and CDR2 is SQIVND (reference sequence). Amplified TCR beta CDR3 regions derived from RNA transcripts. Primed by the HTBI set, a first-round RT-PCR was run on the TCR CDR3. From the multiplex PCR reads, TCRdb called clonotypes with MiXCR, one entry per CDR3 protein. The data contain 600,000 to 700,000 distinct CDR3 sequences, nearly 45% of them singletons. Whole-study results and caveats: Ophthalmopathy, which appeared later, was predicted by the model a median about 6 months before onset. Peripheral blood also featured most of the thyroid clonotypes expanded above 0.001.

The sequencing sample was made of peripheral blood or thyroid tissue (not recorded which). The clonotype comes from an adult man with Graves' disease, either hyperthyroidism or ophthalmopathy (not recorded which). The chain links TRBV19 to TRBJ2-7; D unresolved. CDR3 coding DNA: TGTGCCAGTAGTATAGCTGAGGACTACGAGCAGTACTTC. Its translation: CASSIAEDYEQYF.